These 24 T cell receptor beta chains share one sample of origin, sequenced in a study of cytotoxic CD8 clonotypes in ibrutinib-treated CLL. Assay: immunoSEQ multiplex PCR; the TCRdb copy retains only in-frame clones and omits some. The sample has more than 200,000 clones, roughly three quarters seen once; the top ten hold over 9.5%. The specimen comprised PBMCs, sampled after 12 months of ibrutinib treatment. These receptors were taken from a human donor with chronic lymphocytic leukemia.

Concerning this clone: Relative to the germline gene, one junction end is altered; a read error may explain this. V gene TRBV7-7 combines with J gene TRBJ2-1, with TRBD2 identical over 8 bases. In germline, CDR1 is SSHAT, CDR2 FNYEAQ (reference sequence). This CDR3 is built from 13 residues. The CDR3 region is CASSLGTSNEQFF. The DNA for the CDR3 is TGTGCTAGCAGCTTAGGGACTAGCAATGAGCAGTTCTTC.

The chain carries TRBV6-5 and TRBJ2-7; 8 bases agree with TRBD1. CDR3 length equals 14 residues. V shed 5 bases, J shed 6 bases, and the junction held 9 bases outside the gene matches. Germline CDR1 and CDR2: MNHEY and SVGAGI. CDR3: CASSRGQEQSEQYF. CDR3 DNA sequence: TGTGCCAGCAGTAGGGGACAGGAGCAAAGCGAGCAGTACTTC.

This clone was recorded many times. The chain uses TRBV9 and TRBJ2-5; D possibly matches TRBD1 or TRBD2 (5 bases each). Germline-derived CDR1 and CDR2 are SGDLS and YYNGEE. V was cut by 0 bases and J by 5 bases, with 14 bases left in between. CDR3 size: 15 residues. The CDR3 DNA reads as TGTGCCAGCAGCGTAGGGGGCGGAGGTGCGGAGACCCAGTACTTC. It is translated as CASSVGGGGAETQYF.

The chain joins TRBV11-3 to TRBJ2-2, with D maybe TRBD2 (5 bases). The CDR3 is 14 amino acids. V was cut by 5 bases and J by 3 bases, with 10 bases left in between. Germline assignment: CDR1 SGHNT and CDR2 YENEEA. CDR3 sequence reads: CASSVTRYTGELFF. The CDR3 DNA sequence: TGTGCCAGCAGCGTCACTAGGTACACCGGGGAGCTGTTTTTT.

Remarks on this clone: At the DNA level, this CDR3 is encoded by other sequences in the same sample as well. The chain uses TRBV18 and TRBJ2-3, with 8 bases identical to TRBD2. The J segment lost 0 bases and the V segment lost 6 bases, leaving 5 bases of the junction unmatched. This CDR3 has 15 residues. Germline CDR1 KGHSH, CDR2 LQKENI. CDR3 DNA: TGTGCCAGCTCCCCCACTAGCGGCAGCACAGATACGCAGTATTTT. The encoded protein is CASSPTSGSTDTQYF. The full variable domain, its missing parts supplied by reference TRBV18 and TRBJ2-3, is NAGVMQNPRHLVRRRGQEARLRCSPMKGHSHVYWYRQLPEEGLKFMVYLQKENIIDESGMPKERFSAEFPKEGPSILRIQQVVRGDSAAYFCASSPTSGSTDTQYFGPGTRLTVL.

This sequence joins TRBV5-1 and TRBJ1-2; no firm D call. CDR3 length: 14 amino acids. CDR1 and CDR2 from the germline V gene are SGHRS and YFSETQ. With 4 bases removed from V and 0 bases from J, the gap between germline ends came to 10 bases. Here the CDR3 DNA reads TGCGCCAGCAGCCCGGACGGAACTAACTATGGCTACACCTTC. This translates into CASSPDGTNYGYTF.

On this clone itself: A junction end diverges from the germline sequence, so it may reflect a read error. The V and J genes are TRBV29-1 and TRBJ1-2; D possibly corresponds to TRBD1 (5 bases). Germline V gene lookup returns CDR1 SQVTM and CDR2 ANQGSEA. CDR3 size: 11 residues. The CDR3 DNA reads TGCAGCGTTGGAGAGACCGAAGGACACGACTTC. Translating gives CSVGETEGHDF.

The V call is TRBV15, the J call TRBJ1-2; D not certain. The CDR3 totals 13 residues. Germline lookup yields CDR1 LNHNV and CDR2 YYDKDF (reference sequence). The V end lost 1 base, the J end lost 6 bases, and 9 bases lay between the germline ends. In nucleotides, the CDR3 is TGTGCCACCAGCAGAGTCCCCGGGAATGGCTACACCTTC. Its protein is CATSRVPGNGYTF. The whole variable domain, remainder taken from reference TRBV15 and TRBJ1-2, is DAMVIQNPRYQVTQFGKPVTLSCSQTLNHNVMYWYQQKSSQAPKLLFHYYDKDFNNEADTPDNFQSRRPNTSFCFLDIRSPGLGDTAMYLCATSRVPGNGYTFGSGTRLTVV.

The rearrangement uses TRBV5-1 and TRBJ1-1; possibly TRBD1 for D (5 bases). The germline V gene has CDR1 SGHRS and CDR2 YFSETQ. Trimming removed 5 bases at V and 1 base at J, with 12 bases between. The CDR3 extends over 14 amino acids. The CDR3 nucleotides read TGCGCCAGCAGGTCAGGGCTTGCGAACACTGAAGCTTTCTTT. Protein: CASRSGLANTEAFF.

The genes are TRBV18 and TRBJ1-5; D not resolved. This CDR3 is 12 amino acids long. V lost 3 bases and J 9 bases, leaving 9 bases between the germline ends. CDR1 and CDR2 (germline): KGHSH, LQKENI. For the CDR3, the DNA is TGTGCCAGCTCACCCGACGGGCGGCCCCAGCATTTT. The encoded protein is CASSPDGRPQHF.

V is TRBV5-4 and J is TRBJ2-3; D is unresolved. The CDR3 runs to 12 residues. Per germline, CDR1 SGHNT and CDR2 YYREEE (reference sequence). V gave up 2 bases and J gave up 6 bases, with 7 bases separating them. The DNA for the CDR3 is TGTGCCAGCAGCTTAGAGGTGGATACGCAGTATTTT. This sequence encodes CASSLEVDTQYF.

The chain is built from TRBV6-5 and TRBJ1-1, with unresolved D. The CDR3 runs 12 residues. CDR1 MNHEY and CDR2 SVGAGI come from the germline V gene. Trimming took off 4 bases at V and 1 base at J, with 4 bases between the two ends. CDR3 sequence reads: CASSFRNTEAFF. The DNA of the CDR3 is TGTGCCAGCAGTTTTCGGAACACTGAAGCTTTCTTT.

The chain combines TRBV10-3 with TRBJ2-7; 14 bases fit TRBD2. The germline gives CDR1 ENHRY, CDR2 SYGVKD. The length of the CDR3 is 18 residues. After removal of 3 bases from V and 4 bases from J, the junction contained 11 bases not matched to a gene. The CDR3 DNA follows: TGTGCCATCAGTGAACCGGGACTAGCGGGGGCTGGGGCTTACGAGCAGTACTTC. It codes for CAISEPGLAGAGAYEQYF.

This clone was detected only a few times. The chain is built from TRBV5-1 and TRBJ1-1; maybe TRBD1 (5 bases). Germline values: CDR1 SGHRS, CDR2 YFSETQ. Trimming removed 1 base from V and 6 bases from J, with 13 bases in between. CDR3 length equals 14 residues. CDR3 residues: CASSLTGEAPEAFF. CDR3 in DNA: TGCGCCAGCAGCTTGACGGGGGAGGCCCCTGAAGCTTTCTTT.

This clone has just a few counts. J is TRBJ1-1 and V is TRBV6-6; the D is unclear. Germline V gene data show CDR1 as MNHNY and CDR2 as SVGAGI (reference sequence). This CDR3 is built from 13 residues. V shed 5 bases and J shed 1 base, with 8 bases lying between them. This CDR3 is CASSQQRNTEAFF. CDR3 in DNA: TGTGCCAGCAGTCAACAGCGGAACACTGAAGCTTTCTTT.

The CDR3: CASSEYRRGGEKLFF. The CDR3 DNA is TGTGCCAGCAGTGAATACCGCAGGGGAGGGGAAAAACTGTTTTTT. This sequence joins TRBV25-1 and TRBJ1-4; perhaps TRBD1 as D (6 bases). The CDR3 covers 15 residues. V was pared by 0 bases and J by 8 bases, with 13 bases between. Germline V gene lookup returns CDR1 MGHDK and CDR2 SYGVNS.

The chain links TRBV6-6 to TRBJ2-3; 8 bases are shared with TRBD2. J was trimmed by 2 bases and V by 8 bases; bases with no gene match: 12. Germline V gene sequence: CDR1 MNHNY, CDR2 SVGAGI (reference sequence). The CDR3 sequence is 16 residues long. The CDR3 loop is CASPPSGGRATDTQYF. In nucleotides, the CDR3 is TGTGCCAGCCCCCCCAGCGGGGGACGGGCCACAGATACGCAGTATTTT.

This clone was observed a single time. The V gene is TRBV25-1, the J gene TRBJ2-2; TRBD2 agrees at 14 bases. Germline V lookup: CDR1 MGHDK, CDR2 SYGVNS. The length of the CDR3 is 18 residues. Trimming removed 4 bases from V and 4 bases from J; junction bases left unmatched: 8. CDR3 sequence reads: CASSARLAGGLGTGELFF. CDR3 bases: TGTGCCAGCAGTGCCCGACTAGCGGGAGGGTTGGGCACCGGGGAGCTGTTTTTT. Full variable domain (remainder filled in from reference TRBV25-1 and TRBJ2-2): EADIYQTPRYLVIGTGKKITLECSQTMGHDKMYWYQQDPGMELHLIHYSYGVNSTEKGDLSSESTVSRIRTEHFPLTLESARPSHTSQYLCASSARLAGGLGTGELFFGEGSRLTVL.

The chain uses TRBV28 and TRBJ2-5; tentative D call: TRBD1 (5 bases). This CDR3 has 12 residues. The ends were cut back, 10 bases at V and 0 bases at J, with 9 bases in the middle. Germline V CDR1 and CDR2: MDHEN, SYDVKM. The chain's CDR3 is CATQGNQETQYF. In nucleotides, the CDR3 is TGTGCCACCCAGGGAAACCAAGAGACCCAGTACTTC.

V gene TRBV6-5 combines with J gene TRBJ1-1, with a possible D match to TRBD1 (5 bases). CDR3 length: 13 residues. Germline V lookup: CDR1 MNHEY, CDR2 SVGAGI. V was cut by 4 bases and J by 7 bases, with 13 bases left in between. The CDR3 nucleotides read TGTGCCAGCAGTTGGGGTAGGGGCCTTGAAGCTTTCTTT. It is translated as CASSWGRGLEAFF.

The count of this clone is one. The rearrangement links TRBV19 to TRBJ2-7, with 7 nucleotides matching TRBD1. The CDR3 spans 14 residues. V trimming: 3 bases; J trimming: 2 bases; junction bases outside the gene matches: 4. Germline V gene data show CDR1 as LNHDA and CDR2 as SQIVND (reference sequence). CDR3 amino acids: CASSIGGQAYEQYF. Written as DNA, the CDR3 is TGTGCCAGTAGTATTGGCGGACAGGCCTACGAGCAGTACTTC.

The chain couples TRBV9 to TRBJ1-6, with D tentatively TRBD1 (6 bases). The germline V gene encodes CDR1 SGDLS and CDR2 YYNGEE. CDR3 length equals 16 residues. V lost 3 bases and J lost 7, with 17 bases in between. The CDR3 spells CASSDFRGGSNSPLHF. In nucleotides, the CDR3 is TGTGCCAGCAGCGATTTTAGGGGGGGGAGCAATTCACCCCTCCACTTT. Combining the CDR3 with reference TRBV9 and TRBJ1-6 gives the whole variable domain DSGVTQTPKHLITATGQRVTLRCSPRSGDLSVYWYQQSLDQGLQFLIQYYNGEERAKGNILERFSAQQFPDLHSELNLSSLELGDSALYFCASSDFRGGSNSPLHFGNGTRLTVT.

V is TRBV6-5 and J is TRBJ2-7; maybe TRBD1 (6 bases). The CDR3 is 15 residues long. V shed 0 bases and J shed 0 bases, with 9 bases lying between them. In germline, CDR1 is MNHEY, CDR2 SVGAGI. The CDR3 loop is CASSYSGAGSYEQYF. CDR3 coding DNA: TGTGCCAGCAGTTACTCGGGGGCCGGCTCCTACGAGCAGTACTTC.

This clone was counted a few times. The chain couples TRBV11-3 to TRBJ2-3, with no clear D. The CDR3 is made up of 12 amino acids. Germline assignment: CDR1 SGHNT and CDR2 YENEEA. V was clipped by 1 base and J by 6 bases, with 5 bases between them. The CDR3 sequence is CASSLGWDTQYF. CDR3 coding DNA: TGTGCCAGCAGCTTAGGTTGGGATACGCAGTATTTT.